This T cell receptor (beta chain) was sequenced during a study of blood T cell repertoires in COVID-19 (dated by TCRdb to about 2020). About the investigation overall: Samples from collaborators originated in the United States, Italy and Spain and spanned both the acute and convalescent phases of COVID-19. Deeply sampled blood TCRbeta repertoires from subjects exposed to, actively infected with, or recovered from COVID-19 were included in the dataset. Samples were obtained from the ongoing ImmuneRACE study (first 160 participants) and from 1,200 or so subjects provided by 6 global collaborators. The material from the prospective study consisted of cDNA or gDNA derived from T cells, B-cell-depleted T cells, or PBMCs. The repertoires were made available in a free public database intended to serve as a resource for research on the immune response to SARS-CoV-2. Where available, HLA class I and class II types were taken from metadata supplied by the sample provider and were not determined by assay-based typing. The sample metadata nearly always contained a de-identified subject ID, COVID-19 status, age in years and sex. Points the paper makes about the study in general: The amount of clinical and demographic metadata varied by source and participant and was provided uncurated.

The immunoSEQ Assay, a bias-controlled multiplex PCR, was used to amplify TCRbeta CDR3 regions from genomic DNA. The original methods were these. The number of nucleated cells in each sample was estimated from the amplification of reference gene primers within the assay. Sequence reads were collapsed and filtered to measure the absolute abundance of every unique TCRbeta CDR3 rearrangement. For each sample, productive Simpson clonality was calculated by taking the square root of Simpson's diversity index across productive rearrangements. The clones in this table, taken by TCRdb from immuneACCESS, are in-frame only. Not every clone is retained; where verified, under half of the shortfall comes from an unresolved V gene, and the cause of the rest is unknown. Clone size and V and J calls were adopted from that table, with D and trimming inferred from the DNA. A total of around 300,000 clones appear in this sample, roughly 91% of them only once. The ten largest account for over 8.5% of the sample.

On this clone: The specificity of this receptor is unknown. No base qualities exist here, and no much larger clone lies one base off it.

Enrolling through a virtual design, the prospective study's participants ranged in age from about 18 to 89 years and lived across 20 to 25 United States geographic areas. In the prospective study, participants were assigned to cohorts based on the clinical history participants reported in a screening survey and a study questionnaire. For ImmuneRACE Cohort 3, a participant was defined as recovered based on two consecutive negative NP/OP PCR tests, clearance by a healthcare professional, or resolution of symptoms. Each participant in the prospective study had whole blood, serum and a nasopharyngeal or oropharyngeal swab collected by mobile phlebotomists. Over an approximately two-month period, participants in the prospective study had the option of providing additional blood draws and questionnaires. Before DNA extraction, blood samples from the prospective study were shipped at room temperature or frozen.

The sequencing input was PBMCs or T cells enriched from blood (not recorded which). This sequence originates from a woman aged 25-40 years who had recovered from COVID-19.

The DNA reads TGTGCCAGCAGCCACAGGGGAGTATCCATCACTGAAGCTTTCTTT. Its protein is CASSHRGVSITEAFF. Here the chain combines TRBV5-4 and TRBJ1-1; TRBD1 lines up with 7 middle nucleotides. CDR1 SGHNT and CDR2 YYREEE are derived from the germline V gene (reference sequence). There are 15 amino acids in the CDR3, from cysteine to phenylalanine inclusive. Solely the CDR3 DNA is kept, with 45 bases framed from the first base. Germline trimming amounts to 4 bases on V and 4 bases on J, with 10 as the count of junction bases outside the gene matches.